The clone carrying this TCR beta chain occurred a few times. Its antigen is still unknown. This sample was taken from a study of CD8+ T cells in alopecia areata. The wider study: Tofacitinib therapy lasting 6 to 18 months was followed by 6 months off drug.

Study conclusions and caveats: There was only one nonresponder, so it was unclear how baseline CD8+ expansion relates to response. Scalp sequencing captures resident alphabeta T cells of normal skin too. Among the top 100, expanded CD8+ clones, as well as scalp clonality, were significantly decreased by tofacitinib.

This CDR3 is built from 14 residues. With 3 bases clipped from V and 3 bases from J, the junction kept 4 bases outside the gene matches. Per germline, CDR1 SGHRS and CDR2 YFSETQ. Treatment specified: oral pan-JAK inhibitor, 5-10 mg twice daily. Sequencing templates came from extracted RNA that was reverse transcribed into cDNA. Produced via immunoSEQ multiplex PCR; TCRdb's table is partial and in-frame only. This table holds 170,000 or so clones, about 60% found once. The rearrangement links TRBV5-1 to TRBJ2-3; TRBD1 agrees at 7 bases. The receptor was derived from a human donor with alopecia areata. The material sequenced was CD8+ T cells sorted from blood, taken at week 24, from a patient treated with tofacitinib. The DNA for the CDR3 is TGCGCCAGCAGCTGGGCAGGGGGAACAGATACGCAGTATTTT. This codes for CASSWAGGTDTQYF.